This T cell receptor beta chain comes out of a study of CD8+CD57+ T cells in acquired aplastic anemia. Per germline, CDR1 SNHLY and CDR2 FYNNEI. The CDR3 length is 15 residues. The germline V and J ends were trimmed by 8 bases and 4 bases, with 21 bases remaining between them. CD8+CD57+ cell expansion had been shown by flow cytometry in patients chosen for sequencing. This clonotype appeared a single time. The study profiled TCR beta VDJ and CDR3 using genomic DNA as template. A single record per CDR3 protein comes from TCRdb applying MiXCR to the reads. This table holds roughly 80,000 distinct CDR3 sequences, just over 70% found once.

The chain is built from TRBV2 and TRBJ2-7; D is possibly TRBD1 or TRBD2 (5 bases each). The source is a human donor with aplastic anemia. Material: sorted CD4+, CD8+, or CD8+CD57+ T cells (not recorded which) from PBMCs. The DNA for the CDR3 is TGTGCCAGCCGGGACCCAGGGCGAAATGGGTACGAGCAGTACTTC. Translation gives CASRDPGRNGYEQYF.